A single sample gave rise to the 21 T cell receptor beta chains below, sequenced in a study of T cells in Graves' hyperthyroidism and ophthalmopathy (dated by TCRdb to between 2018 and 2021). The library was generated by multiplex PCR. The sample was run on an Illumina HiSeq 2000. TCR beta CDR3 regions were amplified from RNA transcripts. The first round of RT-PCR for the TCR CDR3 was performed with the HTBI primer set and the Qiagen OneStep RT-PCR kit. Using fastp at Q25 and MiXCR, TCRdb reprocessed the public reads and kept productive beta chains. One record per CDR3 amino acid sequence lists the most common genes and DNA. The sample table holds around 500,000 distinct CDR3 sequences, of which 12% to 15% were seen once. About 14% of the sample goes to the ten largest clones. The sample was blood. The origin of the receptors is a woman in her forties with Graves' hyperthyroidism.

This clonotype was counted at least ten times. The V call is TRBV7-9, the J call TRBJ2-7; TRBD1 might be the D (6 bases). V was cut by 2 bases and J by 1 base, with 15 bases left in between. Germline V gene sequence: CDR1 SEHNR, CDR2 FQNEAQ (reference sequence). This CDR3 spans 16 amino acids. The CDR3 nucleotides are TGTGCCAGCAGCTTAATCCACTCGACAGGTTCCTACGAGCAGTACTTC. This gives the protein CASSLIHSTGSYEQYF. Full variable domain (outside the CDR3, taken from reference TRBV7-9 and TRBJ2-7): DTGVSQNPRHKITKRGQNVTFRCDPISEHNRLYWYRQTLGQGPEFLTYFQNEAQLEKSRLLSDRFSAERPKGSFSTLEIQRTEQGDSAMYLCASSLIHSTGSYEQYFGPGTRLTVT.

This clonotype was found many times. The V call is TRBV27, the J call TRBJ2-3; 7 bases fit TRBD2. CDR3 length: 17 amino acids. Germline V gives CDR1 MNHEY, CDR2 SMNVEV (reference sequence). V lost 0 bases, J lost 3 bases, and 9 bases stayed unmatched. Here the CDR3 DNA reads TGTGCCAGCAGTTTATCGATTCTAGCGGAGGGGACAGATACGCAGTATTTT. Its translation is CASSLSILAEGTDTQYF.

V gene TRBV27 combines with J gene TRBJ2-7, with 10 bases matching TRBD1. Germline lookup yields CDR1 MNHEY and CDR2 SMNVEV (reference sequence). The CDR3 totals 15 residues. V was pared by 7 bases and J by 1 base, with 7 bases of the junction left unmatched. Written as DNA, the CDR3 is TGTGCCAGCAAAGTCGGACAGGGGGGTTCCTACGAGCAGTACTTC. It yields the protein CASKVGQGGSYEQYF.

This clonotype was seen at least ten times. CDR3: CASSSGTKADTQYF. As DNA, the CDR3 is TGTGCCAGCAGCTCTGGGACTAAAGCAGATACGCAGTATTTT. The chain carries TRBV7-9 and TRBJ2-3; 7 positions agree with TRBD2. After removal of 4 bases from V and 4 bases from J, the junction contained 5 bases not matched to a gene. Germline CDR1 SEHNR, CDR2 FQNEAQ (reference sequence). This CDR3 has 14 residues.

The gene calls are TRBV4-1 and TRBJ2-1; perhaps TRBD2 as D (5 bases). V dropped 0 bases and J dropped 8 bases, with 23 bases sitting between them. The CDR3 loop spans 18 amino acids. CDR1 MGHRA and CDR2 YSYEKL come from the germline V gene. CDR3 protein: CASSQDFLGNPNGDEQFF. The CDR3 bases are TGCGCCAGCAGCCAAGACTTCCTCGGGAACCCGAACGGGGATGAGCAGTTCTTC.

This clonotype was found many times. This rearrangement joins TRBV18 to TRBJ1-5; D is unclear. The CDR3 covers 17 residues. V lost 3 bases, J lost 1 base, and 16 bases lay in between. The germline gives CDR1 KGHSH, CDR2 LQKENI. CDR3: CASSPQMAGQSNQPQHF. DNA for the CDR3: TGTGCCAGCTCACCCCAAATGGCTGGTCAGAGCAATCAGCCCCAGCATTTT.

This clonotype was counted many times. The chain couples TRBV11-2 to TRBJ2-1; D is perhaps TRBD2 (6 bases). Looked up from germline, CDR1 is SGHAT and CDR2 is FQNNGV. V lost 1 base to trimming and J lost 4 bases, with 14 bases between them. This CDR3 contains 16 residues. The CDR3 DNA reads as TGTGCCAGCAGCTTAGTAACGGGAGAGTTATACAATGAGCAGTTCTTC. Residues: CASSLVTGELYNEQFF. Using reference TRBV11-2 and TRBJ2-1 for the parts outside the CDR3, the full variable domain is EAGVAQSPRYKIIEKRQSVAFWCNPISGHATLYWYQQILGQGPKLLIQFQNNGVVDDSQLPKDRFSAERLKGVDSTLKIQPAKLEDSAVYLCASSLVTGELYNEQFFGPGTRLTVL.

CDR3 loop: CASSSGTGTYEQFF. CDR3 DNA sequence: TGTGCCAGCAGCTCCGGGACAGGGACCTACGAGCAGTTCTTC. The V call is TRBV11-3, the J call TRBJ2-7, with 9 bases fitting TRBD1. With the DNA end fitting TRBJ2-1 better, the J assignment may be wrong. The CDR3 has 14 residues. CDR1 is SGHNT, CDR2 YENEEA, per germline.

Details on this clonotype: The junction and the germline gene differ at one end; a read error may be behind it. This sequence joins TRBV7-2 and TRBJ1-1, with a weak D call TRBD1 (5 bases). The CDR3 covers 14 residues. Germline-derived CDR1 and CDR2 are SGHTA and FQGNSA. The CDR3: CASSFQGSDTEAFF. DNA of the CDR3: TGTGCCAGCAGCTTTCAGGGTAGCGACACCGAAGCTTTCTTT.

V usage is TRBV19 and J usage is TRBJ1-3; D is possibly TRBD1 (5 bases). V gave up 5 bases and J gave up 2 bases, with 13 bases separating them. The CDR3 length is 15 residues. Per germline, CDR1 LNHDA and CDR2 SQIVND (reference sequence). CDR3 in DNA: TGTGCCAGTAGTCCCGAGGGGAGAACTGGAAACACCATATATTTT. Translated: CASSPEGRTGNTIYF.

This clonotype has ten or more counts. The gene calls are TRBV6-1 and TRBJ2-1; 8 positions match TRBD2. This CDR3 region has 17 residues. V dropped 6 bases and J dropped 4; count of bases not matched to a gene: 14. The germline V gene has CDR1 MNHNS and CDR2 SASEGT. CDR3 in DNA: TGTGCCAGCAGAGATCCCCAGCGGGGGAGCCATTACAATGAGCAGTTCTTC. This sequence encodes CASRDPQRGSHYNEQFF.

The V gene is TRBV9, the J gene TRBJ2-7, with 10 bases matching TRBD1. Germline CDR1 is SGDLS and CDR2 is YYNGEE. The CDR3 covers 15 residues. The J segment lost 4 bases and the V segment lost 2 bases, leaving 6 bases of the junction unmatched. CDR3 loop: CASSVSGQGTYEQYF. The CDR3 DNA follows: TGTGCCAGCAGCGTGTCGGGACAGGGGACGTACGAGCAGTACTTC.

The chain links TRBV19 to TRBJ2-7, with 8 positions matching TRBD1. With 6 bases clipped from V and 2 bases from J, the junction kept 6 bases outside the gene matches. Per germline, CDR1 LNHDA and CDR2 SQIVND (reference sequence). CDR3 length equals 14 residues. The CDR3 DNA follows: TGTGCCAGTAGCCTGACAGGGGAAACCTACGAGCAGTACTTC. This gives the protein CASSLTGETYEQYF.

This clonotype was seen more than once but under ten times. The chain is built from TRBV20-1 and TRBJ2-1; 8 bases match TRBD2. This CDR3 spans 15 amino acids. J was trimmed by 9 bases and V by 6 bases; bases with no gene match: 16. Looked up from germline, CDR1 is DFQATT and CDR2 is SNEGSKA (reference sequence). DNA of the CDR3: TGCAGTGCAAACCTCGGGGGCGGGAGGAGTAGTGAGCAGTTCTTC. As protein: CSANLGGGRSSEQFF.

This clonotype has ten or more counts. The rearrangement uses TRBV11-3 and TRBJ2-6; 8 bases align to TRBD1. The germline V gene has CDR1 SGHNT and CDR2 YENEEA. This CDR3 region has 19 residues. J gave up 0 bases and V 3 bases, and 10 bases lay outside the gene matches. The CDR3 nucleotides read TGTGCCAGCAGCTTGGACCGGGACAGGAGGTCCTCTGGGGCCAACGTCCTGACTTTC. It translates to CASSLDRDRRSSGANVLTF.

This chain connects TRBV5-6 to TRBJ1-3; D unclear. The CDR3 is 16 amino acids. The V end lost 0 bases, the J end lost 7 bases, and 17 bases lay between the germline ends. Germline V gene sequence: CDR1 SGHDT, CDR2 YYEEEE. CDR3 in amino acids: CASSLARDKMGNTIYF. The CDR3 bases are TGTGCCAGCAGCTTGGCCCGAGACAAAATGGGGAACACCATATATTTT.

This clonotype was observed a few times. V usage is TRBV20-1 and J usage is TRBJ2-1, with D perhaps TRBD1 (7 bases). The CDR3 runs to 16 residues. CDR1 is DFQATT and CDR2 is SNEGSKA in the germline V gene (reference sequence). Trimming shortened V by 6 bases and J by 3 bases, and 21 bases separated the two germline ends. The CDR3 nucleotides are TGCAGTGCCCGGGGGCTGTCAGGGGGTGTCTACAATGAGCAGTTCTTC. It translates to CSARGLSGGVYNEQFF.

The chain employs TRBV24-1 and TRBJ1-5; 10 positions match TRBD1. Germline CDR1 and CDR2: KGHDR and SFDVKD. This CDR3 is built from 15 residues. V gave up 5 bases and J gave up 5 bases; unmatched junction bases: 5. The CDR3 loop is CATSASTGGHQPQHF. Written as DNA, the CDR3 is TGTGCCACCAGTGCCTCGACAGGGGGCCATCAGCCCCAGCATTTT.

The J gene is TRBJ1-3, the V gene TRBV30, with 9 bases aligning to TRBD1. This CDR3 has 14 residues. V was clipped by 5 bases and J by 3 bases; unmatched bases: 5. Germline loops: CDR1 GTSNPN, CDR2 SVGIG (reference sequence). For the CDR3, the DNA is TGTGCCTGGGGGGGACAGGGTAATGGAAACACCATATATTTT. Its translation is CAWGGQGNGNTIYF.

This clonotype showed up just a few times. V is TRBV20-1 and J is TRBJ2-5; a possible D gene is TRBD2 (6 bases). Trimming shortened V by 0 bases and J by 4 bases, and 12 bases separated the two germline ends. The V gene's germline CDR1 is DFQATT and CDR2 SNEGSKA (reference sequence). This CDR3 has 14 amino acids. The CDR3 DNA sequence: TGCAGTGCTAGAGATAGGAGGGGTGCAGAGACCCAGTACTTC. The encoded protein is CSARDRRGAETQYF.

In this sample, this clonotype turned up many times. The chain recombines TRBV28 with TRBJ2-7; 9 positions agree with TRBD1. The CDR3 runs to 13 residues. V lost 10 bases to trimming and J lost 5 bases; unmatched junction nucleotides: 9. Germline V CDR1 and CDR2: MDHEN, SYDVKM. The CDR3 sequence: CATRTGVRDEQYF. The CDR3 region has the DNA TGTGCCACCCGGACAGGGGTTCGCGACGAGCAGTACTTC.